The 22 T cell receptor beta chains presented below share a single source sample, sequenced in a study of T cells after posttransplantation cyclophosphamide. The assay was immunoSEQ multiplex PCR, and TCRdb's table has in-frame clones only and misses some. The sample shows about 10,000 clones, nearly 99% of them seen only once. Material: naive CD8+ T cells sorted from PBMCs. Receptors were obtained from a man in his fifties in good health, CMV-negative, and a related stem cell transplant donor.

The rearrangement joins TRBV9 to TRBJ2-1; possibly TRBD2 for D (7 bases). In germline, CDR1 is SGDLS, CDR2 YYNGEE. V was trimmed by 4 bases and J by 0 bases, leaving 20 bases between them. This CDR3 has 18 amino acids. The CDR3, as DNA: TGTGCCAGCAGCATCCGGGGGAGGGACACCAGCTCCTACAATGAGCAGTTCTTC. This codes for CASSIRGRDTSSYNEQFF. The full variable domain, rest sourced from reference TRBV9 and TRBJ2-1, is DSGVTQTPKHLITATGQRVTLRCSPRSGDLSVYWYQQSLDQGLQFLIQYYNGEERAKGNILERFSAQQFPDLHSELNLSSLELGDSALYFCASSIRGRDTSSYNEQFFGPGTRLTVL.

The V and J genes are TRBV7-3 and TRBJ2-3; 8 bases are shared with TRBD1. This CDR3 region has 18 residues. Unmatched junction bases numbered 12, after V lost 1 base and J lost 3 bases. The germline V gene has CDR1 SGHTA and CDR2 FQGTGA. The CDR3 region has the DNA TGTGCCAGCAGCTTAATAGCCGGACAGGGTGGTGAAACAGATACGCAGTATTTT. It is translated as CASSLIAGQGGETDTQYF. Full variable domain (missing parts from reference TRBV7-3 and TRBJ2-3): GAGVSQTPSNKVTEKGKYVELRCDPISGHTALYWYRQSLGQGPEFLIYFQGTGAADDSGLPNDRFFAVRPEGSVSTLKIQRTERGDSAVYLCASSLIAGQGGETDTQYFGPGTRLTVL.

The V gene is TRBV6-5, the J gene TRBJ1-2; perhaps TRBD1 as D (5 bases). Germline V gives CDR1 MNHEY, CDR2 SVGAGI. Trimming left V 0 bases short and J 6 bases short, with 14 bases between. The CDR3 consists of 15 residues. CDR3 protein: CASSYSVSGGDGYTF. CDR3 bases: TGTGCCAGCAGTTACTCAGTCTCTGGGGGGGATGGCTACACCTTC.

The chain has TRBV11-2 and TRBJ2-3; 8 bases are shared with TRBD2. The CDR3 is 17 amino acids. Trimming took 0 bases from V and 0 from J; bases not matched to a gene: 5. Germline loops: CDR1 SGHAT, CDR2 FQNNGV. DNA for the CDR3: TGTGCCAGCAGCTTAGAACCGGGGGGGGGTAGCACAGATACGCAGTATTTT. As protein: CASSLEPGGGSTDTQYF. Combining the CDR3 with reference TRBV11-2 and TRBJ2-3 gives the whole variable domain EAGVAQSPRYKIIEKRQSVAFWCNPISGHATLYWYQQILGQGPKLLIQFQNNGVVDDSQLPKDRFSAERLKGVDSTLKIQPAKLEDSAVYLCASSLEPGGGSTDTQYFGPGTRLTVL.

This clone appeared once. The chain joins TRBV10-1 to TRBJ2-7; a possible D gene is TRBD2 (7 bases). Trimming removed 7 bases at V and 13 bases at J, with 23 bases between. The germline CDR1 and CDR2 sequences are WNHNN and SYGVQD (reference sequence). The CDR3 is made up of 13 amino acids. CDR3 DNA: TGCGCCAGCATTCCCCCCTACCGGGGGGCGCGTTACTTC. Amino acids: CASIPPYRGARYF.

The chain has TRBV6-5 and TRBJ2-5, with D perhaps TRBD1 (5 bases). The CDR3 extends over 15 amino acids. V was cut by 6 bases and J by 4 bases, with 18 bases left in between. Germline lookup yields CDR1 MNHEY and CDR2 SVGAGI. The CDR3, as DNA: TGTGCCAGCAGCCCCCTTCAAGGGGTAGGAGAGACCCAGTACTTC. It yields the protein CASSPLQGVGETQYF.

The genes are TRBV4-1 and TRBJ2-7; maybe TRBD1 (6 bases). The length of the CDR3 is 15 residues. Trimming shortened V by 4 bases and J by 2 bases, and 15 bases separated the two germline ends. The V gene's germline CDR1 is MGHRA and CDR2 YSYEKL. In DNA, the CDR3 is TGCGCCAGCAGCCTAGTGTTACAGGGAACCTACGAGCAGTACTTC. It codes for CASSLVLQGTYEQYF.

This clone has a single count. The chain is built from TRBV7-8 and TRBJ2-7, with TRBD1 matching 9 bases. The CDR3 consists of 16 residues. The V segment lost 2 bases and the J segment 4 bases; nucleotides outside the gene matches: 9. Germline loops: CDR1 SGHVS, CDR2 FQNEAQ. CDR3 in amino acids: CASSLLGGQGPYEQYF. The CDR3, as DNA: TGTGCCAGCAGCTTACTCGGCGGACAGGGGCCATACGAGCAGTACTTC.

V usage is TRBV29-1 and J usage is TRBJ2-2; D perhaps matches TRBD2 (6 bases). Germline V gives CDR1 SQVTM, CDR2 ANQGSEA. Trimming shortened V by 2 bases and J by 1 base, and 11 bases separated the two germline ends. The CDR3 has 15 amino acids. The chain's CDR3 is CSVEFTGVNTGELFF. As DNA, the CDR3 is TGCAGCGTTGAATTCACGGGGGTGAACACCGGGGAGCTGTTTTTT.

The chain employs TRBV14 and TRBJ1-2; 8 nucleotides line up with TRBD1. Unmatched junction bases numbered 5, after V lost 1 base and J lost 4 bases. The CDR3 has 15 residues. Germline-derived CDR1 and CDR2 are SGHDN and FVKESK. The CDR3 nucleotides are TGTGCCAGCAGCCAAGTGACAGGGGTCTTCTATGGCTACACCTTC. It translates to CASSQVTGVFYGYTF.

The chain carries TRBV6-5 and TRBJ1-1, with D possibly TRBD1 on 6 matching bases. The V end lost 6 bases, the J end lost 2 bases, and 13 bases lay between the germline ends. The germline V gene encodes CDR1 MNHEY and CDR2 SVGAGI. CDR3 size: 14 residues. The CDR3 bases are TGTGCCAGCAGCCAAATGGACAGTAACACTGAAGCTTTCTTT. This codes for CASSQMDSNTEAFF.

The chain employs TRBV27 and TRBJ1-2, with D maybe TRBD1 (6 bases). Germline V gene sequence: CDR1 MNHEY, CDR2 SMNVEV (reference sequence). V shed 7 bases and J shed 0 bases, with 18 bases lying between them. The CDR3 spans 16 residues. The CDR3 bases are TGTGCCAGCAAGGGAAGTGCACAGGGAGCTAACTATGGCTACACCTTC. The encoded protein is CASKGSAQGANYGYTF.

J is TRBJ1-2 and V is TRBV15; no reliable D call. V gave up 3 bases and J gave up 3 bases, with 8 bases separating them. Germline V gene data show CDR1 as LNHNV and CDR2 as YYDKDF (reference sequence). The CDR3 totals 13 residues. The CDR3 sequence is CATSRAADYGYTF. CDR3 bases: TGTGCCACCAGCAGGGCGGCGGACTATGGCTACACCTTC.

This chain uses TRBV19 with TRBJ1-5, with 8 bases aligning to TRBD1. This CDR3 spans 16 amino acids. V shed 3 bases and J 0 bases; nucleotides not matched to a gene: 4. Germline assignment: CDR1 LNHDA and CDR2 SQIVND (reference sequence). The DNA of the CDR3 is TGTGCCAGTAGTATTGACAGGGGACTTAGCAATCAGCCCCAGCATTTT. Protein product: CASSIDRGLSNQPQHF.

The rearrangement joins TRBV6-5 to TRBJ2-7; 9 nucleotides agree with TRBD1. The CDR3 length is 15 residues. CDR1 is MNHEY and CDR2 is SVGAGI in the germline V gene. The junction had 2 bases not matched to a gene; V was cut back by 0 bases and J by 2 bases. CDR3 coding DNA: TGTGCCAGCAGTTACTCCGGGACAGGGACCTACGAGCAGTACTTC. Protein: CASSYSGTGTYEQYF.

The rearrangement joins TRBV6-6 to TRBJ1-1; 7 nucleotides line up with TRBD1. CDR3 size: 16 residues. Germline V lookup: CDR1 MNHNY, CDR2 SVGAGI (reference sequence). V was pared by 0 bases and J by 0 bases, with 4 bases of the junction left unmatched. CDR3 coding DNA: TGTGCCAGCAGTTACTCGAAGACAGGGATGAACACTGAAGCTTTCTTT. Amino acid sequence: CASSYSKTGMNTEAFF.

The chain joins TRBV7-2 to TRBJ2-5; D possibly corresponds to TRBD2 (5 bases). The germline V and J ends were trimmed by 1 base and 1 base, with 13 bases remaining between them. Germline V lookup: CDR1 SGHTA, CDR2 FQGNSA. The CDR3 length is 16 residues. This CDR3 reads CASSLVRGSIQETQYF. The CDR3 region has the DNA TGTGCCAGCAGCTTAGTTCGCGGGTCCATCCAAGAGACCCAGTACTTC.

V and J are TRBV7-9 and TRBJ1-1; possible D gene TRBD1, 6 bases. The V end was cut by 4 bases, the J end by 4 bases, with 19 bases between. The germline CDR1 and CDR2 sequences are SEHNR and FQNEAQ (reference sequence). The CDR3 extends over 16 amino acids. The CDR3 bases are TGTGCCAGCAGCTCCAACGACAGGTATTTATTCACTGAAGCTTTCTTT. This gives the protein CASSSNDRYLFTEAFF. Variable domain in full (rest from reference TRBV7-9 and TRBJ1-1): DTGVSQNPRHKITKRGQNVTFRCDPISEHNRLYWYRQTLGQGPEFLTYFQNEAQLEKSRLLSDRFSAERPKGSFSTLEIQRTEQGDSAMYLCASSSNDRYLFTEAFFGQGTRLTVV.

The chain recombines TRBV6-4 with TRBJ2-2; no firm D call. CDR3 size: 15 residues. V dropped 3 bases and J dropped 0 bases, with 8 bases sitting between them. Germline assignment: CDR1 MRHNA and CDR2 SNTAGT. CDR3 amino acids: CASSESFANTGELFF. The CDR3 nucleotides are TGTGCCAGCAGTGAGTCTTTCGCGAACACCGGGGAGCTGTTTTTT.

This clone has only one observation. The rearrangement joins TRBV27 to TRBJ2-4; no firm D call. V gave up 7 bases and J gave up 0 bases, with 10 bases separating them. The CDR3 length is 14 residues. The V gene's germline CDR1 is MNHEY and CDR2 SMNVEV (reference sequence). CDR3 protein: CASTGVLAKNIQYF. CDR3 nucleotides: TGTGCCAGCACCGGAGTTCTAGCCAAAAACATTCAGTACTTC.

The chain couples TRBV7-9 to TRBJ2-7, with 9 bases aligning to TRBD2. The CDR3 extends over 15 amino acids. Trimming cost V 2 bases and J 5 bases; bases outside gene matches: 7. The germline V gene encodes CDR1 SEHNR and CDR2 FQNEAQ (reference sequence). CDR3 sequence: CASSLTAGGAHEQYF. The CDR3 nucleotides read TGTGCCAGCAGCTTAACGGCGGGAGGGGCCCACGAGCAGTACTTC. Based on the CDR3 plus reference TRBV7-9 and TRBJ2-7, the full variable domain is DTGVSQNPRHKITKRGQNVTFRCDPISEHNRLYWYRQTLGQGPEFLTYFQNEAQLEKSRLLSDRFSAERPKGSFSTLEIQRTEQGDSAMYLCASSLTAGGAHEQYFGPGTRLTVT.

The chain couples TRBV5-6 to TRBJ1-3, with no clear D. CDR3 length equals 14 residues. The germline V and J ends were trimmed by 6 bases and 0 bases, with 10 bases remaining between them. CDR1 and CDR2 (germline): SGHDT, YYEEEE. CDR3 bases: TGTGCCAGCACCGCCGGAGGCTCTGGAAACACCATATATTTT. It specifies CASTAGGSGNTIYF. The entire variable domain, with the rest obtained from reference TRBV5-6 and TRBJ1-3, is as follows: DAGVTQSPTHLIKTRGQQVTLRCSPKSGHDTVSWYQQALGQGPQFIFQYYEEEERQRGNFPDRFSGHQFPNYSSELNVNALLLGDSALYLCASTAGGSGNTIYFGEGSWLTVV.